The next 19 T cell receptor beta chains were all read from a single sample in a study of blood T cells in healthy people across ages. Combining a sample-barcoded 5' primer with a J-beta primer mix, a second PCR ran for about 6 to 11 cycles. TCRdb re-called the 5' RACE reads with MiXCR, one entry per CDR3 protein. Of approximately 1,000,000 distinct CDR3 sequences in the sample, over 35% were seen once. Sequencing was done on a sample of blood. The receptors derive from a woman in her sixties in good health.

V and J are TRBV2 and TRBJ2-7; the D gene could be TRBD1 or TRBD2 (5 bases each). V dropped 8 bases and J dropped 1 base, with 15 bases sitting between them. The CDR3 totals 14 residues. The germline CDR1 and CDR2 sequences are SNHLY and FYNNEI. Here the CDR3 DNA reads TGTGCCAGCTGCAGGGAGAGATTTTCCTACGAGCAGTACTTC. Amino acid sequence: CASCRERFSYEQYF.

This clonotype was observed a few times. The J gene is TRBJ2-7, the V gene TRBV4-2; D gene unclear. Germline CDR1 and CDR2: LGHNA and YNFKEQ. Trimming removed 0 bases from V and 7 bases from J, with 10 bases in between. The CDR3 loop spans 13 amino acids. The DNA for the CDR3 is TGTGCCAGCAGCCAAGAGGCCTTTAGGGAGCAGTACTTC. Protein product: CASSQEAFREQYF.

This clonotype was observed a few times. This chain joins TRBV27 and TRBJ2-3; maybe TRBD2 (6 bases). The ends were cut back, 3 bases at V and 2 bases at J, with 9 bases in the middle. Germline CDR1 reads MNHEY; CDR2 reads SMNVEV (reference sequence). The CDR3 is 14 residues long. CDR3: CASSFGGTTDTQYF. CDR3 nucleotides: TGTGCCAGCAGTTTCGGCGGGACCACAGATACGCAGTATTTT.

V gene TRBV9 combines with J gene TRBJ2-5; unclear D gene. Germline loops: CDR1 SGDLS, CDR2 YYNGEE. This CDR3 contains 13 residues. With 0 bases removed from V and 4 bases from J, the gap between germline ends came to 7 bases. CDR3 in amino acids: CASSVEAGETQYF. Here the CDR3 DNA reads TGTGCCAGCAGCGTAGAAGCCGGAGAGACCCAGTACTTC.

V and J are TRBV29-1 and TRBJ2-1, with D tentatively TRBD1 or TRBD2 (5 bases each). The J call may be faulty, since TRBJ2-7 better matches the DNA end. Germline assignment: CDR1 SQVTM and CDR2 ANQGSEA. The CDR3 sequence is 15 residues long. The DNA of the CDR3 is TGCAGCGTTGCCCCGGGGCTCCTATCCTACAATGAGCAGTACTTC. Protein: CSVAPGLLSYNEQYF.

Of note for this clonotype: This may come from a read error, since a much larger clone is one base off. V is TRBV7-2 and J is TRBJ2-1; D unclear. Germline assignment: CDR1 SGHTA and CDR2 FQGNSA. The CDR3 runs 14 residues. Trimming shortened V by 0 bases and J by 3 bases, and 6 bases separated the two germline ends. CDR3 in DNA: TGTGCCAGCAGCTTAGCGGTCAACTACAATGAGCAGTTCTTC. Residues: CASSLAVNYNEQFF.

This clonotype was counted only a few times. The V gene is TRBV6-2 or TRBV6-3, the J gene TRBJ1-2, with D unclear. Germline values: CDR1 MNHEY, CDR2 SVGEGT. The CDR3 spans 12 residues. Trimming removed 2 bases at V and 5 bases at J, with 6 bases between. CDR3 coding DNA: TGTGCCAGCAGTTACAGGATTTATGGCTACACCTTC. Amino acid sequence: CASSYRIYGYTF.

The chain couples TRBV20-1 to TRBJ2-7, with 9 bases lining up with TRBD1. With 4 bases clipped from V and 7 bases from J, the junction kept 11 bases outside the gene matches. CDR1 is DFQATT, CDR2 SNEGSKA, per germline (reference sequence). The CDR3 spans 14 residues. CDR3 region: CSATGDRVMREQYF. The CDR3 bases are TGCAGTGCTACGGGGGACAGGGTCATGCGGGAGCAGTACTTC.

The table lists this clonotype with many counts. The J gene is TRBJ2-7, the V gene TRBV27; 9 bases are a match to TRBD1. Germline values: CDR1 MNHEY, CDR2 SMNVEV (reference sequence). V lost 6 bases to trimming and J lost 7 bases; unmatched junction nucleotides: 10. The CDR3 totals 14 residues. The CDR3 sequence: CASSGTGWDNEQYF. In DNA, the CDR3 is TGTGCCAGCAGCGGGACAGGGTGGGACAATGAGCAGTACTTC.

The V call is TRBV28, the J call TRBJ1-2; a possible D gene is TRBD1 (5 bases). V shed 5 bases and J shed 0 bases, with 16 bases lying between them. The germline V gene has CDR1 MDHEN and CDR2 SYDVKM. The CDR3 runs to 16 residues. CDR3 nucleotide sequence: TGTGCCAGCAGTGCGTCCGGGGCCCTAGCTAACTATGGCTACACCTTC. Amino acid sequence: CASSASGALANYGYTF.

V gene TRBV11-2 combines with J gene TRBJ2-5; no clear D gene. Germline-derived CDR1 and CDR2 are SGHAT and FQNNGV. The CDR3 length is 11 residues. Deletions cut 1 base from V and 6 bases from J, with 3 bases between. DNA for the CDR3: TGTGCCAGCAGCTTAGGAAAGACCCAGTACTTC. It translates to CASSLGKTQYF.

The chain recombines TRBV6-2 or TRBV6-3 with TRBJ2-1; 8 positions agree with TRBD2. The CDR3 totals 15 residues. Germline V lookup: CDR1 MNHEY, CDR2 SVGEGT. J lost 8 bases, V lost 6 bases, and 12 bases had no gene match. CDR3 bases: TGTGCCAGCAGCGGGGGGGCTAGCGGGCTCCATGAGCAGTTCTTC. Its protein product is CASSGGASGLHEQFF.

The gene calls are TRBV11-3 and TRBJ1-5; D is possibly TRBD1 (5 bases). V was pared by 5 bases and J by 6 bases, with 23 bases between. The CDR3 covers 17 residues. Germline values: CDR1 SGHNT, CDR2 YENEEA. CDR3 region: CASSPRPTRQLAQPQHF. The DNA of the CDR3 is TGTGCCAGCAGCCCCCGACCTACTCGACAGTTGGCTCAGCCCCAGCATTTT.

V is TRBV7-9 and J is TRBJ2-7; no clear D. The V gene's germline CDR1 is SEHNR and CDR2 FQNEAQ (reference sequence). This CDR3 contains 14 residues. Trimming took off 3 bases at V and 1 base at J, with 10 bases between the two ends. CDR3 coding DNA: TGTGCCAGCAGCTTTAGTGGCAGATCCTACGAGCAGTACTTC. It translates to CASSFSGRSYEQYF. The complete variable domain, with remaining parts taken from reference TRBV7-9 and TRBJ2-7, reads DTGVSQNPRHKITKRGQNVTFRCDPISEHNRLYWYRQTLGQGPEFLTYFQNEAQLEKSRLLSDRFSAERPKGSFSTLEIQRTEQGDSAMYLCASSFSGRSYEQYFGPGTRLTVT.

V gene TRBV7-9 combines with J gene TRBJ2-1; 10 nucleotides align to TRBD2. Germline V gene data show CDR1 as SEHNR and CDR2 as FQNEAQ (reference sequence). CDR3 length: 14 amino acids. V shed 8 bases and J 8 bases; nucleotides not matched to a gene: 9. CDR3 in amino acids: CASGDSGRNYEQFF. The CDR3 region has the DNA TGTGCCAGCGGAGATAGCGGGAGGAACTATGAGCAGTTCTTC. Filled out from reference TRBV7-9 and TRBJ2-1, the complete variable domain reads DTGVSQNPRHKITKRGQNVTFRCDPISEHNRLYWYRQTLGQGPEFLTYFQNEAQLEKSRLLSDRFSAERPKGSFSTLEIQRTEQGDSAMYLCASGDSGRNYEQFFGPGTRLTVL.

This clonotype has a handful of counts. The V call is TRBV28, the J call TRBJ1-2; 8 nucleotides match TRBD1. The CDR3 totals 12 residues. J gave up 8 bases and V 6 bases, and 5 bases lay outside the gene matches. Germline CDR1 and CDR2: MDHEN and SYDVKM. In DNA form, the CDR3 reads TGTGCCAGCAGCGGACAGGGAGGCGGCTACACCTTC. Protein sequence: CASSGQGGGYTF.

The chain employs TRBV6-5 and TRBJ2-7, with D possibly matching TRBD1 (6 bases). The germline V and J ends were trimmed by 7 bases and 2 bases, with 12 bases remaining between them. The CDR3 length is 13 residues. Germline values: CDR1 MNHEY, CDR2 SVGAGI. Here the CDR3 DNA reads TGTGCCAGCACCAAGGGGGTCACCTACGAGCAGTACTTC. As protein: CASTKGVTYEQYF.

The chain uses TRBV2 and TRBJ2-4, with D possibly matching TRBD2 (5 bases). The DNA end is more similar to TRBJ2-7, so the J call may be wrong. The CDR3 extends over 13 amino acids. Germline lookup yields CDR1 SNHLY and CDR2 FYNNEI. As DNA, the CDR3 is TGTGCCAGCACCGACGGGGTAACCTACGAGCAGTACTTC. Protein: CASTDGVTYEQYF.

This clonotype occurred a few times. The CDR3: CSARGLGGSGNEQFF. CDR3 nucleotide sequence: TGCAGTGCTAGAGGCCTAGGGGGATCCGGTAATGAGCAGTTCTTC. The rearrangement links TRBV20-1 to TRBJ2-1, with a weak D call TRBD1 (6 bases). The CDR3 has 15 residues. Germline-derived CDR1 and CDR2 are DFQATT and SNEGSKA (reference sequence). Trimming pared 1 base from V and 7 bases from J, leaving 17 bases between.